Listed below are T cell receptor beta chains from one sample, sequenced in a study of technical replicates of blood from a handful of donors. Sequencing used immunoSEQ multiplex PCR; TCRdb keeps in-frame clones, though not all of them. Seen here are some 70,000 clones, nearly 98% observed once, and the top ten hold approximately 0.26%. Sequencing was done on a sample of T cells isolated from PBMCs. Receptors were obtained from a human donor in good health. The CDR3 runs from the conserved cysteine through the conserved F or W.

cdr3_length | j_call | v_call | cdr3_aa
14 | TRBJ1-1 | TRBV7-2 | CASSFIGGGFEAFF
16 | TRBJ1-1 | TRBV28 | CASSSPSRASNTEAFF
15 | TRBJ2-7 | TRBV27 | CASSFLADSSYEQYF
16 | TRBJ2-7 | TRBV7-8 | CASSLGTRLSSYEQYF
11 | TRBJ1-4 | TRBV10-2 | CASSNNEKLFF
13 | TRBJ1-1 | TRBV6-1 | CASSGDIYTEAFF
13 | TRBJ1-2 | TRBV5-1 | CASSLDGNYGYTF
13 | TRBJ2-3 | TRBV27 | CASTQGRTDTQYF
13 | TRBJ1-4 | TRBV7-9 | CASSLALGEKLFF
14 | TRBJ1-5 | TRBV4-3 | CASSRDRVNQPQHF
20 | TRBJ2-2 | TRBV12-5 | CASGLTAPGLGKANTGELFF
14 | TRBJ2-1 | TRBV7-3 | CASSPRAANNEQFF
14 | TRBJ2-5 | TRBV10-3 | CAIRPGGGQETQYF
15 | TRBJ2-7 | TRBV7-6 | CASSQGSGRIGEQYF
12 | TRBJ2-1 | TRBV25-1 | CASRARENEQFF
15 | TRBJ2-1 | TRBV4-3 | CASSHPTSGVNEQFF
12 | TRBJ2-3 | TRBV7-3 | CASSPKGNTQYF
16 | TRBJ1-1 | TRBV4-1 | CASSLQLQGLNTEAFF